The entry that follows covers one TCR beta chain sequence. No antigen is known for it. A 1 in 200,000 to 1 in 1 million T cell depth was the sequencing target. Profiled with immunoSEQ multiplex PCR; TCRdb holds only in-frame clones, not every one. The sample holds about 330,000 clones, about 61% seen once. From germline, CDR1 is LNHDA and CDR2 SQIVND (reference sequence). CDR3 size: 13 residues. The ends were cut back, 7 bases at V and 2 bases at J, with 10 bases in the middle. This record belongs to a study of cytotoxic CD8 clonotypes in ibrutinib-treated CLL. In the study overall: It was after a median roughly eleven months of treatment, range 6 to 36, that response samples were taken. Study-level findings and limits: Public clonotypes proved infrequent, and on treatment they shrank or remained steady. At progression, clonality fell back toward baseline after rising at ibrutinib response.

This chain connects TRBV19 to TRBJ2-3; no firm D call. The source material was PBMCs, sampled after 36 months of ibrutinib treatment. The sequence came from a human donor with chronic lymphocytic leukemia. CDR3 protein: CASKGSHTDTQYF. The DNA of the CDR3 is TGTGCCAGTAAGGGCTCACACACAGATACGCAGTATTTT.